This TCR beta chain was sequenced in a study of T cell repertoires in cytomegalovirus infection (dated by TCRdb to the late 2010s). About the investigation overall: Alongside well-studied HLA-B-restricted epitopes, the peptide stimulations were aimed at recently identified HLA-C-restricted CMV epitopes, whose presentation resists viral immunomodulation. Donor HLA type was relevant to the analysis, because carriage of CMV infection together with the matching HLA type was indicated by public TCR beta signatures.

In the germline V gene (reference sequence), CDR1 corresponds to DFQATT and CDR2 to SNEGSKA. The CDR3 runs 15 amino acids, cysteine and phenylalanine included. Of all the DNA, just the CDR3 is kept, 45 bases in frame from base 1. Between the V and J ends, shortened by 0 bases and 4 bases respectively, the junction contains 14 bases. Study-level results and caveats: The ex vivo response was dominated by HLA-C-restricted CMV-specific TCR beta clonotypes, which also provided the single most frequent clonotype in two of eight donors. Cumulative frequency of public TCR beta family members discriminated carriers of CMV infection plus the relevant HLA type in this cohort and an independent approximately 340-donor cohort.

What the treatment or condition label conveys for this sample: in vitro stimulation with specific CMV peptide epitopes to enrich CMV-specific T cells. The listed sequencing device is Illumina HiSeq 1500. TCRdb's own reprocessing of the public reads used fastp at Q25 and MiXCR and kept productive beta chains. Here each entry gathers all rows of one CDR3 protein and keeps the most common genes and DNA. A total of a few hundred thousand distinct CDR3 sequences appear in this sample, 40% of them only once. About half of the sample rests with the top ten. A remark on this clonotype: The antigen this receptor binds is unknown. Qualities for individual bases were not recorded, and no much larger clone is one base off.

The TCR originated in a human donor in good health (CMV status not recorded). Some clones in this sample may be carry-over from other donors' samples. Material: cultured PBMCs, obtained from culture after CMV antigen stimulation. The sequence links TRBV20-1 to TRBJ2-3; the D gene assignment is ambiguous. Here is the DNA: TGCAGTGCTAGAGACCCCACCCTGGTACCAGATACGCAGTATTTT. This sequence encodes CSARDPTLVPDTQYF.